The 22 T cell receptor beta chains below all came from one sample that was sequenced in a study of neurological immune-mediated disorders. MiXCR, run by TCRdb on the 5' RACE reads, gives a single entry per CDR3 protein. The table shows approximately 100,000 distinct CDR3 sequences, with around 3.3% occurring only once. What was sequenced was PBMCs. These receptors were collected from a woman aged 18-30 years with multiple sclerosis.

This clonotype was picked up many times. The CDR3 here is CASRRQENTEAFF. The CDR3 DNA reads as TGTGCCAGCAGGCGACAGGAGAACACTGAAGCTTTCTTT. This chain connects TRBV12-3 or TRBV12-4 to TRBJ1-1; TRBD1 might be the D (6 bases). This CDR3 is built from 13 residues. Trimming shortened V by 6 bases and J by 1 base, and 9 bases separated the two germline ends.

This clonotype was seen many times. The rearrangement links TRBV7-2 to TRBJ2-1; a weak D match, TRBD2 (6 bases). V was shortened by 5 bases and J by 6 bases, with 20 bases between the two germline ends. The CDR3 has 16 amino acids. Germline CDR1 and CDR2: SGHTA and FQGNSA. CDR3 coding DNA: TGTGCCAGCAGCCCACCCGGGACTCGTAGCCCCAATGAGCAGTTCTTC. It translates to CASSPPGTRSPNEQFF.

Worth noting for this clonotype: This may come from a read error, since a much larger clone is one base off. This chain joins TRBV20-1 and TRBJ1-6; 10 bases are a match to TRBD1. The CDR3 has 15 amino acids. The germline V gene has CDR1 DFQATT and CDR2 SNEGSKA (reference sequence). The CDR3 loop reads CSATDRGQGNSPLNF. The CDR3 DNA sequence: TGCAGTGCTACCGACAGGGGGCAGGGTAATTCACCCCTCAACTTT.

In this sample, this clonotype turned up many times. V and J are TRBV6-5 and TRBJ1-2; the match to TRBD1 covers 10 bases. The CDR3 has 16 residues. Germline V gene lookup returns CDR1 MNHEY and CDR2 SVGAGI. J gave up 8 bases and V 6 bases, and 15 bases lay outside the gene matches. This chain's CDR3 is CASRHFYLDRGGGYTF. The CDR3 region has the DNA TGTGCCAGCAGACATTTCTACCTGGACAGGGGGGGAGGCTACACCTTC.

This clonotype was observed many times. The V gene is TRBV20-1, the J gene TRBJ2-4; D is undetermined. This CDR3 comprises 14 residues. Germline V CDR1 and CDR2: DFQATT, SNEGSKA (reference sequence). The ends were cut back, 0 bases at V and 3 bases at J, with 9 bases in the middle. The CDR3 loop reads CSARDGPGKNIQYF. The DNA for the CDR3 is TGCAGTGCTAGAGATGGGCCGGGCAAAAACATTCAGTACTTC.

The table lists this clonotype with many counts. The chain couples TRBV5-1 to TRBJ2-2, with a tentative D call TRBD2 (6 bases). CDR3 length: 16 residues. V was cut by 0 bases and J by 5 bases, with 14 bases left in between. Germline assignment: CDR1 SGHRS and CDR2 YFSETQ. The CDR3 protein is CASSLDRGIGTGELFF. The CDR3 nucleotides are TGCGCCAGCAGCTTGGACCGGGGGATAGGAACCGGGGAGCTGTTTTTT. Full variable domain (remainder filled in from reference TRBV5-1 and TRBJ2-2): KAGVTQTPRYLIKTRGQQVTLSCSPISGHRSVSWYQQTPGQGLQFLFEYFSETQRNKGNFPGRFSGRQFSNSRSEMNVSTLELGDSALYLCASSLDRGIGTGELFFGEGSRLTVL.

This clonotype came up many times. The chain is built from TRBV3-1 and TRBJ2-7; a possible D gene is TRBD2 (6 bases). From germline, CDR1 is LGHDT and CDR2 YNNKEL (reference sequence). There are 15 residues in the CDR3. V lost 0 bases, J lost 6 bases, and 15 bases lay in between. CDR3 loop: CASSQEGTEGSEQYF. As DNA, the CDR3 is TGTGCCAGCAGCCAAGAAGGGACGGAGGGGTCCGAGCAGTACTTC.

In this sample, this clonotype turned up many times. V usage is TRBV29-1 and J usage is TRBJ2-5; D is perhaps TRBD2 (6 bases). The germline V gene has CDR1 SQVTM and CDR2 ANQGSEA. Trimming cost V 7 bases and J 2 bases, with 11 bases left between them. This CDR3 region has 12 residues. CDR3 nucleotides: TGCAGCGGCGGAGGGGCTCAAGAGACCCAGTACTTC. This codes for CSGGGAQETQYF.

This clonotype appeared many times. V is TRBV7-8 and J is TRBJ2-7; 12 nucleotides align to TRBD2. CDR1 and CDR2 from the germline V gene are SGHVS and FQNEAQ. The CDR3 consists of 18 residues. J gave up 1 base and V 4 bases, and 11 bases lay outside the gene matches. The CDR3 DNA sequence: TGTGCCAGCAGCTCAATATATCCCGGGACTAGCGGGTCCTACGAGCAGTACTTC. This sequence encodes CASSSIYPGTSGSYEQYF. Full variable domain (rest looked up from reference TRBV7-8 and TRBJ2-7): GAGVSQSPRYKVAKRGQDVALRCDPISGHVSLFWYQQALGQGPEFLTYFQNEAQLDKSGLPSDRFFAERPEGSVSTLKIQRTQQEDSAVYLCASSSIYPGTSGSYEQYFGPGTRLTVT.

This clonotype was seen at least ten times. The rearrangement links TRBV7-3 to TRBJ2-5; D unclear. This CDR3 is built from 14 residues. Germline CDR1 is SGHTA and CDR2 is FQGTGA. Trimming removed 4 bases at V and 4 bases at J, with 13 bases between. The CDR3 sequence is CASSSPRGRETQYF. The DNA for the CDR3 is TGTGCCAGCAGCTCCCCCCGAGGTAGAGAGACCCAGTACTTC. Complete variable domain (other parts from reference TRBV7-3 and TRBJ2-5): GAGVSQTPSNKVTEKGKYVELRCDPISGHTALYWYRQSLGQGPEFLIYFQGTGAADDSGLPNDRFFAVRPEGSVSTLKIQRTERGDSAVYLCASSSPRGRETQYFGPGTRLLVL.

On this clonotype: This could be a read error, since a much larger clone is one nucleotide away. The chain recombines TRBV3-1 with TRBJ2-1, with 7 bases matching TRBD2. V lost 3 bases and J lost 10; bases outside the gene matches: 12. The germline CDR1 and CDR2 sequences are LGHDT and YNNKEL (reference sequence). The CDR3 is 15 amino acids. CDR3 sequence: CASSQRGIAGREQFF. The CDR3, as DNA: TGTGCCAGCAGCCAGCGGGGAATAGCGGGCCGAGAGCAGTTCTTC.

The chain carries TRBV3-1 and TRBJ1-1; D gene uncertain. V was clipped by 4 bases and J by 7 bases, with 16 bases between them. The germline CDR1 and CDR2 sequences are LGHDT and YNNKEL (reference sequence). This CDR3 region has 14 residues. Here the CDR3 reads CASSPQVGLSEAFF. The CDR3 coding sequence is TGTGCCAGCAGCCCTCAGGTAGGGCTCAGTGAAGCTTTCTTT.

Many counts were recorded for this clonotype. The gene calls are TRBV7-9 and TRBJ2-1; D uncertain. This CDR3 spans 14 amino acids. Germline CDR1 reads SEHNR; CDR2 reads FQNEAQ (reference sequence). V dropped 5 bases and J dropped 4 bases, with 12 bases sitting between them. The CDR3 is CASSPSTDYNEQFF. CDR3 sequence (DNA): TGTGCCAGCAGCCCATCTACAGATTACAATGAGCAGTTCTTC.

This clonotype was recorded many times. The V call is TRBV7-3, the J call TRBJ2-1; D gene uncertain. Trimming took 2 bases from V and 7 from J, leaving 15 bases between them. CDR1 and CDR2 from the germline V gene are SGHTA and FQGTGA. The CDR3 loop spans 15 amino acids. The CDR3 spells CASSLDGFVENEQFF. For the CDR3, the DNA is TGTGCCAGCAGCTTAGACGGTTTTGTGGAAAATGAGCAGTTCTTC.

As concerns this clonotype: Possible read error: a much larger clone is one base away. This chain uses TRBV12-3 or TRBV12-4 with TRBJ2-7; no firm D call. V was pared by 2 bases and J by 1 base, with 12 bases between. The length of the CDR3 is 15 residues. The CDR3 DNA reads as TGTGCCAGCAGTTTATATACGACTGTTTCCTACGAGCAGTACTTC. Its translation is CASSLYTTVSYEQYF.

This clonotype showed up just a few times. The rearrangement joins TRBV6-2 or TRBV6-3 to TRBJ2-3, with D perhaps TRBD2 (5 bases). The length of the CDR3 is 13 residues. Germline CDR1 and CDR2: MNHEY and SVGEGT. Trimming stripped 11 bases from V and 3 bases from J, with 15 bases between. The CDR3 sequence is CAESGGRTDTQYF. The CDR3 DNA reads TGTGCCGAGAGCGGAGGCCGTACAGATACGCAGTATTTT.

This clonotype has ten or more counts. The chain joins TRBV5-5 to TRBJ2-2; 7 nucleotides agree with TRBD1. V shed 0 bases and J 3 bases; nucleotides not matched to a gene: 5. CDR3 size: 16 residues. Germline CDR1 is SGHKS and CDR2 is YYEKEE (reference sequence). The CDR3 loop is CASSLGGGVYTGELFF. The CDR3 DNA sequence: TGTGCCAGCAGCTTGGGAGGGGGCGTTTACACCGGGGAGCTGTTTTTT. The full variable domain, in which reference TRBV5-5 and TRBJ2-2 provide the parts outside the CDR3, is DAGVTQSPTHLIKTRGQQVTLRCSPISGHKSVSWYQQVLGQGPQFIFQYYEKEERGRGNFPDRFSARQFPNYSSELNVNALLLGDSALYLCASSLGGGVYTGELFFGEGSRLTVL.

This clonotype appeared many times. The rearrangement links TRBV5-1 to TRBJ2-5; D uncertain. V lost 4 bases and J 4 bases, leaving 5 bases between the germline ends. Germline-derived CDR1 and CDR2 are SGHRS and YFSETQ. This CDR3 contains 11 residues. The CDR3 coding sequence is TGCGCCAGCAGCGTCAGAGAGACCCAGTACTTC. Amino acid sequence: CASSVRETQYF.

This clonotype was recorded at least ten times. This chain joins TRBV18 and TRBJ1-3, with 9 bases lining up with TRBD1. Germline lookup yields CDR1 KGHSH and CDR2 LQKENI. Trimming at V came to 6 bases and at J to 7 bases, leaving 4 bases not matched to a gene. This CDR3 has 13 amino acids. CDR3 in DNA: TGTGCCAGCTCCTGGGACAGGGCCAACACCATATATTTT. This encodes CASSWDRANTIYF.

This clonotype has a count of ten or more. The rearrangement links TRBV5-4 to TRBJ2-3, with D possibly being TRBD1 (5 bases). Trimming pared 4 bases from V and 0 bases from J, leaving 15 bases between. The CDR3 totals 16 residues. Germline V gene lookup returns CDR1 SGHNT and CDR2 YYREEE (reference sequence). This chain's CDR3 is CASSGLWGESTDTQYF. The CDR3 bases are TGTGCCAGCAGCGGTTTGTGGGGCGAGAGCACAGATACGCAGTATTTT.

This clonotype was detected ten times or more. V usage is TRBV6-2 or TRBV6-3 and J usage is TRBJ2-1; 8 bases match TRBD2. Germline trimming cut 2 bases from V and 2 bases from J; bases unmatched to any gene: 2. This CDR3 spans 15 amino acids. The germline CDR1 and CDR2 sequences are MNHEY and SVGEGT. The CDR3 bases are TGTGCCAGCAGTTACGAGCGGGGGACCTACAATGAGCAGTTCTTC. Encoded protein: CASSYERGTYNEQFF.

This clonotype occurred many times. V usage is TRBV20-1 and J usage is TRBJ1-5; D call uncertain. V lost 3 bases and J lost 2, with 14 bases in between. Germline CDR1 reads DFQATT; CDR2 reads SNEGSKA (reference sequence). The CDR3 has 15 residues. The CDR3 DNA follows: TGCAGTGCTAGCGTATCCGGCGTTGGCAATCAGCCCCAGCATTTT. Residues: CSASVSGVGNQPQHF.